Below, one T cell receptor (beta chain) is given with its context. The data were obtained in a study of blood T cell repertoires in COVID-19. Study-level background: Donors in the United States, Italy and Spain gave samples during acute or convalescent COVID-19.

The CDR3 extends over 16 amino acids. Germline lookup yields CDR1 SGHTS and CDR2 YDEGEE. V shed 2 bases, J shed 2 bases, and the junction held 5 bases outside the gene matches. Produced via immunoSEQ multiplex PCR; TCRdb's table is partial and in-frame only. The sample shows 75,000 to 80,000 clones, about 93% of them seen only once. V gene TRBV5-8 combines with J gene TRBJ2-4; the match to TRBD1 covers 9 bases. The specimen was peripheral blood. The clonotype comes from a human donor in a cohort sampled during active COVID-19. CDR3 residues: CASSFRQGGPKNIQYF. In DNA, the CDR3 is TGTGCCAGCAGCTTCAGACAGGGGGGTCCCAAAAACATTCAGTACTTC.